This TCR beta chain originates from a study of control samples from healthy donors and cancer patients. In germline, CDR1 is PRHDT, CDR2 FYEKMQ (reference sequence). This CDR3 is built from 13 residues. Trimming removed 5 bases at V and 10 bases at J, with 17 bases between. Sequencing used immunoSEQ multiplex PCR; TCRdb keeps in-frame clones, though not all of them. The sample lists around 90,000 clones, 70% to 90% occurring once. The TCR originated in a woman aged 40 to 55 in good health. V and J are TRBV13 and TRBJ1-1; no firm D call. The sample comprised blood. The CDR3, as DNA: TGTGCCAGCAGCCCCGGGCTGCTCGAGGGAGCTTTCTTT. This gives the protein CASSPGLLEGAFF.